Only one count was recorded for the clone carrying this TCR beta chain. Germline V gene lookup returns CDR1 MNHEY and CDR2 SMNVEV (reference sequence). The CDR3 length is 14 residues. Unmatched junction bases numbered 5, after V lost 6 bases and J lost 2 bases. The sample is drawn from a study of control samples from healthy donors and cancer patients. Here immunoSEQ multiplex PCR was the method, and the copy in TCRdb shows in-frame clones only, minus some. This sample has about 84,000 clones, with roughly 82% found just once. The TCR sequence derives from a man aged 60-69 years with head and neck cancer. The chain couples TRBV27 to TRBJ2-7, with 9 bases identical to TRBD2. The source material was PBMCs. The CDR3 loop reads CASSPTSGPYEQYF. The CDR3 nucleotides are TGTGCCAGCAGCCCGACTAGCGGCCCCTACGAGCAGTACTTC.